The rows below give T cell receptor beta chains drawn from one sample of a study of cytomegalovirus exposure and HLA in healthy donors. Method: immunoSEQ multiplex PCR; TCRdb's copy keeps in-frame clones and lacks some. The sample has about 250,000 clones; more than 85% are singletons. Sequenced input: PBMCs. These receptors all stem from a man aged 18 to 30 in good health and CMV-seropositive. The CDR3 runs from the conserved cysteine through the conserved F or W. The D gene is left open where the match is weak. Not all rows give a size; the values are once, few, many and, for expanded clones, a class.

>.|TRBJ1-3|TRBV4-3|TRBD1
CASSPSPTGGGNTIYF
TGCGCCAGCAGCCCCTCCCCGACAGGGGGAGGAAACACCATATATTTT
>.|TRBJ1-1|TRBV28|.
CASNSGGNTEAFF
TGTGCCAGCAACTCGGGGGGGAACACTGAAGCTTTCTTT
>.|TRBJ2-1|TRBV5-1|TRBD2
CASSAGWTSGPHEQFF
TGCGCCAGCAGCGCCGGCTGGACTAGCGGGCCCCATGAGCAGTTCTTC
>.|TRBJ2-5|TRBV5-6|.
CASSLGRGLRETQYF
TGTGCCAGCAGCTTGGGTAGGGGATTGCGGGAGACCCAGTACTTC
>.|TRBJ1-1|TRBV6-5|.
CASSGRENTEAFF
TGTGCCAGCAGTGGGAGGGAGAACACTGAAGCTTTCTTT
>.|TRBJ1-1|TRBV7-9|.
CASSLAGTPNTEAFF
TGTGCCAGCAGCTTAGCCGGGACCCCGAACACTGAAGCTTTCTTT
>.|TRBJ2-1|TRBV7-6|TRBD1
CASSLEGQGFPYNEQFF
TGTGCCAGCAGCTTAGAGGGACAGGGTTTCCCCTACAATGAGCAGTTCTTC
>once|TRBJ2-2|TRBV9|.
CASRWGANTGELFF
TGTGCCAGCAGATGGGGGGCGAACACCGGGGAGCTGTTTTTT
>once|TRBJ2-4|TRBV5-6|.
CASSNRGLNIQYF
TGTGCCAGCAGCAACCGGGGACTAAACATTCAGTACTTC
>.|TRBJ1-2|TRBV7-9|TRBD1
CASSFSRTGGDYGYTF
TGTGCCAGCAGCTTCTCAAGGACAGGTGGGGACTATGGCTACACCTTC
>.|TRBJ2-2|TRBV30|TRBD2
CAWSVRGADGELFF
TGTGCCTGGAGTGTGCGGGGGGCGGACGGGGAGCTGTTTTTT
>.|TRBJ1-1|TRBV30|.
CAWIFYTEAFF
TGTGCCTGGATATTTTACACTGAAGCTTTCTTT
>few|TRBJ1-5|TRBV30|.
CAWSQLFNQPQHF
TGTGCCTGGAGCCAACTTTTCAATCAGCCCCAGCATTTT
>.|TRBJ2-7|TRBV2|.
CASSDRQTDYEQYF
TGTGCCAGCAGTGACCGACAGACAGACTACGAGCAGTACTTC
>few|TRBJ2-1|TRBV20-1|.
CSVPYNEQFF
TGCAGTGTCCCCTACAATGAGCAGTTCTTC
>.|TRBJ2-3|TRBV12-2|.
CASRLAPSNTQYF
TGTGCAAGTCGCTTAGCGCCCTCAAATACGCAGTATTTT
>.|TRBJ1-2|TRBV10-3|.
CAISDGTRNYGYTF
TGTGCCATCAGTGATGGGACAAGGAACTATGGCTACACCTTC
>.|TRBJ1-3|TRBV13|.
CASSHRPGNTIYF
TGTGCCAGCAGCCACAGGCCTGGAAACACCATATATTTT
>.|TRBJ2-7|TRBV5-1|.
CASSAPDTSYEQYF
TGCGCCAGCAGCGCTCCTGACACCTCCTACGAGCAGTACTTC